This TCR beta chain was sequenced in a study of T-cell memory formation after mild COVID-19. Turning to the study itself: TCR clustering was largely donor specific. Study-wide findings and caveats: Mainly in CM and EM were contracting CD4+ clones; CD8+ were in EMRA. Several responding clones turned up in pre-infection memory, indicating that cross-reactive memory may have taken part.

Libraries for TCRalpha and TCRbeta carried sample barcodes and unique molecular identifiers via 5'RACE. In TCRdb, the 5' RACE reads were re-called with MiXCR into one record per CDR3 protein. The table lists tens of thousands of distinct CDR3 sequences, about 14% of them singletons. With V trimmed by 2 bases and J by 4 bases, 9 bases remained unmatched. Germline V gene sequence: CDR1 DFQATT, CDR2 SNEGSKA (reference sequence). The CDR3 runs 16 residues. Points on this clonotype: Its antigen is still unknown.

Sample: PBMCs or a T cell subset sorted from them (not recorded which). The chain employs TRBV20-1 and TRBJ2-7; 12 nucleotides agree with TRBD2. This receptor was obtained from an adult woman who had mild COVID-19 (a few samples of this study predate the infection). Cell type and time point are not known. In DNA, the CDR3 is TGCAGTGCTAGACCTCGACTAGCGGGAGTGTTTTACGAGCAGTACTTC. Translated: CSARPRLAGVFYEQYF.